The present T cell receptor (beta chain) was sequenced within a study of identical twins' blood T cells. Study-wide context: About 50 million reads came from 12 libraries, six alpha, six beta.

TCRdb analysed the 5' RACE reads with MiXCR anew, one entry per CDR3 protein. The sample has 350,000 to 400,000 distinct CDR3 sequences, about 28% seen once. Overall study findings and caveats: Shared environment remains a possible cause of twin similarity.

This clonotype was counted a few times. No antigen is known for it. All three twin pairs grew up together with likely shared infections and vaccines. The receptor's source is a woman aged 18 to 50 in good health. Sequences were obtained from PBMCs.

CDR3 DNA: TGTGCCAGCAGTTTGGACTGGGTCGGCTCCGGGTTGCTGTTTTTT. This codes for CASSLDWVGSGLLFF. The chain has TRBV28 and TRBJ2-2; possible D gene TRBD2, 5 bases. Germline V gene sequence: CDR1 MDHEN, CDR2 SYDVKM. The V and J ends lost 3 bases and 13 bases respectively, with 21 bases between them. The CDR3 covers 15 residues.